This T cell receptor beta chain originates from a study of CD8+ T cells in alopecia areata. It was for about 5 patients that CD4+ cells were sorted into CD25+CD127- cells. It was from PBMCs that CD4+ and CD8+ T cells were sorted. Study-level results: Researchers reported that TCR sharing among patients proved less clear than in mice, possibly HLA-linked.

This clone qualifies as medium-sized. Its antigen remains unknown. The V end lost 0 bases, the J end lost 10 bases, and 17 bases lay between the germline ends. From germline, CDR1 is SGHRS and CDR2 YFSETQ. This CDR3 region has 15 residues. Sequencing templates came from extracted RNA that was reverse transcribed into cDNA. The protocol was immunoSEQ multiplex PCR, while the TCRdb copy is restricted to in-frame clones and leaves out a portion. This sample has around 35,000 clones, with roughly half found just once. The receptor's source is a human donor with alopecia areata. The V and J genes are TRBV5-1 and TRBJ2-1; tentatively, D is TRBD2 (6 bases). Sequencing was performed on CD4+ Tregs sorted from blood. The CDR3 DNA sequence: TGCGCCAGCAGCTTGGCCCAACGGGCCGCGGGAGAGCAGTTCTTC. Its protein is CASSLAQRAAGEQFF.